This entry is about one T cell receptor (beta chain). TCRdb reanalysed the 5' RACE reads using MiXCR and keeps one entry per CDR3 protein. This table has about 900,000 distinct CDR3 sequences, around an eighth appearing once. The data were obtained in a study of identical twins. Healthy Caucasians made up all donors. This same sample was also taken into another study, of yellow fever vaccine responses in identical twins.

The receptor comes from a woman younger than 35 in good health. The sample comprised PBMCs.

This CDR3 is CASSPTPGTGNTEAFF. The CDR3 nucleotides are TGTGCCAGCTCACCAACACCCGGGACGGGGAACACTGAAGCTTTCTTT. V and J are TRBV18 and TRBJ1-1, with D tentatively TRBD1 (5 bases). V gave up 2 bases and J gave up 1 base, with 14 bases separating them. This CDR3 has 16 residues. CDR1 and CDR2 from the germline V gene are KGHSH and LQKENI.